Listed below are T cell receptor beta chains from one sample, sequenced in a study of T cell changes during pregnancy in multiple sclerosis. Clones were sequenced by immunoSEQ multiplex PCR, and TCRdb holds only the in-frame ones, with some missing. The table includes around 43,000 clones, 85% to 95% detected once. The material was CD8+ T cells from peripheral blood mononuclear cells, obtained after pregnancy. The receptors here all came from a female donor with multiple sclerosis, enrolled in a pregnancy study. Both conserved end residues are part of each CDR3.

v_call: TRBV5-1; cdr3_aa: CASSLDQGAASSTSGISF
v_call: TRBV10-3; cdr3_aa: CAIRREVSMNTEAFF
v_call: TRBV10-3; cdr3_aa: CAISGSGGIEAFF
v_call: TRBV7-7; cdr3_aa: CASSLSQNTGELFF
v_call: TRBV28; cdr3_aa: CASSSGQMTDTQYF
v_call: TRBV4-1; cdr3_aa: CASSQVLDQPQHF
v_call: TRBV7-8; cdr3_aa: CASSPRGQYISPLHF
v_call: TRBV19; cdr3_aa: CASSKPAVGEAFF
v_call: TRBV27; cdr3_aa: CASSRGQGYGYTF
v_call: TRBV7-3; cdr3_aa: CASSHPHGTSGGVDVTTNEQFF
v_call: TRBV2; cdr3_aa: CASTPSGFEAFF
v_call: TRBV7-6; cdr3_aa: CASSPKVIREDNEQFF
v_call: TRBV23-1; cdr3_aa: CASSQSTGKYEQYF
v_call: TRBV10-2; cdr3_aa: CASRLPGGAETQYF
v_call: TRBV29-1; cdr3_aa: CSARAGEDYEQYF
v_call: TRBV28; cdr3_aa: CASSLSVGQLNTEAFF
v_call: TRBV5-5; cdr3_aa: CASTPGGYEQYF
v_call: TRBV6-5; cdr3_aa: CASSYGGAGDRNEQFF
v_call: TRBV10-1; cdr3_aa: CASSPREFSYEQYF
v_call: TRBV6-1; cdr3_aa: CASSDRLSYEQYF
v_call: TRBV20-1; cdr3_aa: CSPATGDTQYF
v_call: TRBV4-1; cdr3_aa: CASSQDFLNEQFF
v_call: TRBV4-3; cdr3_aa: CASSQDPSGGSTDTQYF
v_call: TRBV27; cdr3_aa: CASSFSTGNYEQYF
v_call: TRBV9; cdr3_aa: CASSVGGRAADTQYF
v_call: TRBV6-7; cdr3_aa: CASSKQGDNEQFF
v_call: TRBV29-1; cdr3_aa: CSVEGLAGGPETQYF
v_call: TRBV9; cdr3_aa: CASSVAWTGGPGDYGYTF
v_call: TRBV7-9; cdr3_aa: CASSLVRGMGETQYF
v_call: TRBV21-1; cdr3_aa: CASSKATSGSADTQYF
v_call: TRBV29-1; cdr3_aa: CSADRGWAQETQYF
v_call: TRBV4-2; cdr3_aa: CASSPVMGTDGNTIYF
v_call: TRBV29-1; cdr3_aa: CSVLTGDSYEQYF
v_call: TRBV4-3; cdr3_aa: CASSQVKLTVIAGELFF
v_call: TRBV7-8; cdr3_aa: CASSLARGGTGNTGELFF
v_call: TRBV27; cdr3_aa: CASSFGTGQEDGYTF
v_call: TRBV11-1; cdr3_aa: CASSLVRLNNEQFF